This T cell receptor (beta chain) was retrieved from a study of shared clonotypes between healthy human individuals. About the study: For every donor, three CD4 naive, three CD4 memory, two CD8 naive and one CD8 memory plates were used.

Assay: immunoSEQ multiplex PCR; the TCRdb copy retains only in-frame clones and omits some. The sample has millions of clones, approximately 93% seen once. V lost 1 base, J lost 7 bases, and 7 bases lay in between. The CDR3 extends over 12 amino acids. Germline V lookup: CDR1 SEHNR, CDR2 FQNEAQ (reference sequence). What was sequenced was naive CD4+ T cells from PBMCs. Subset here: CD45RA+ positively selected. The TCR originated in a young man in good health. Some clones in this sample may be carry-over from other donors' samples. The chain employs TRBV7-9 and TRBJ1-1; the D is unclear. CDR3: CASSLVGFEAFF. The CDR3 DNA sequence: TGTGCCAGCAGCTTAGTAGGGTTTGAAGCTTTCTTT.